Following are 20 T cell receptor beta chains from one sample sequenced in a study of cytomegalovirus exposure and HLA in healthy donors (dated by TCRdb to the late 2010s). Library construction relied on the immunoSEQ multiplex PCR assay. A mixture of 60 forward primers for TCR Vbeta segments and 13 reverse primers for TCR Jbeta segments was used in the multiplex PCR. TCRdb carries this immuneACCESS record with in-frame sequences only. Its versions omit some clonotypes, under half of them owing to an unresolved V gene in the studies checked, with the rest unexplained. The sample has around 150,000 clones on record, approximately 80% of them singletons. The top ten constitute 6.3% of the sample. Input material: PBMCs. These receptors were collected from a male donor in good health and CMV-seropositive.

The chain combines TRBV5-1 with TRBJ2-3; 7 bases match TRBD2. J gave up 1 base and V 3 bases, and 5 bases lay outside the gene matches. Germline V lookup: CDR1 SGHRS, CDR2 YFSETQ. The length of the CDR3 is 15 residues. The CDR3 reads CASSSRLAGTDTQYF. In DNA, the CDR3 is TGCGCCAGCAGCTCCCGACTAGCAGGCACAGATACGCAGTATTTT.

The CDR3 bases are TGCGCCAGCAGTGAGAGACGGCAGGGATCGTACAATGAGCAGTTCTTC. It specifies CASSERRQGSYNEQFF. The V gene is TRBV10-2, the J gene TRBJ2-1; a weak D match, TRBD1 (5 bases). This CDR3 spans 16 amino acids. Germline V CDR1 and CDR2: WSHSY, SAAADI. V shed 2 bases and J shed 4 bases, with 15 bases lying between them.

This chain's CDR3 is CASSPGQNNEQFF. CDR3 DNA: TGTGCCAGCAGCCCTGGCCAGAACAATGAGCAGTTCTTC. This chain connects TRBV7-9 to TRBJ2-1, with no clear D. The CDR3 runs to 13 residues. Trimming took 5 bases from V and 5 from J, leaving 10 bases between them. In germline, CDR1 is SEHNR, CDR2 FQNEAQ (reference sequence).

The count of this clone is one. V is TRBV5-1 and J is TRBJ1-5; possibly TRBD1 for D (6 bases). This CDR3 is 16 amino acids long. Germline V lookup: CDR1 SGHRS, CDR2 YFSETQ. V was clipped by 0 bases and J by 7 bases, with 17 bases between them. CDR3 DNA sequence: TGCGCCAGCAGCTTGGGGGGGGAGGGGGTCGGCCAGCCCCAGCATTTT. Residues: CASSLGGEGVGQPQHF.

The CDR3 region has the DNA TGTGCCAGCAGCGGCGGGGTTGGGGACACCATATATTTT. This gives the protein CASSGGVGDTIYF. The chain uses TRBV9 and TRBJ1-3, with D uncertain. This CDR3 is 13 amino acids long. Germline values: CDR1 SGDLS, CDR2 YYNGEE. V lost 3 bases and J lost 8, with 12 bases in between. Looking up the rest from reference TRBV9 and TRBJ1-3 gives the full variable domain: DSGVTQTPKHLITATGQRVTLRCSPRSGDLSVYWYQQSLDQGLQFLIQYYNGEERAKGNILERFSAQQFPDLHSELNLSSLELGDSALYFCASSGGVGDTIYFGEGSWLTVV.

V gene TRBV7-9 combines with J gene TRBJ2-7; possibly TRBD2 for D (6 bases). V lost 5 bases and J lost 3, with 8 bases in between. Looked up from germline, CDR1 is SEHNR and CDR2 is FQNEAQ (reference sequence). This CDR3 comprises 12 residues. The CDR3 here is CASSVTSYEQYF. The CDR3 region has the DNA TGTGCCAGCAGCGTGACTAGCTACGAGCAGTACTTC.

V usage is TRBV27 and J usage is TRBJ2-1; 7 bases line up with TRBD2. Germline CDR1 is MNHEY and CDR2 is SMNVEV (reference sequence). The CDR3 totals 13 residues. V lost 5 bases to trimming and J lost 3 bases; unmatched junction nucleotides: 1. CDR3 nucleotides: TGTGCCAGCAGTCTAGCGGTCTACAATGAGCAGTTCTTC. Protein: CASSLAVYNEQFF.

The V call is TRBV25-1, the J call TRBJ2-7; D not resolved. The CDR3 contains 11 residues. V lost 8 bases and J lost 4, with 9 bases in between. Germline CDR1 is MGHDK and CDR2 is SYGVNS. CDR3 sequence (DNA): TGTGCCAGCGGCGACATTTACGAGCAGTACTTC. This translates into CASGDIYEQYF.

The chain is built from TRBV7-9 and TRBJ2-7, with 9 bases aligning to TRBD2. Germline trimming cut 5 bases from V and 2 bases from J; bases unmatched to any gene: 7. The CDR3 extends over 15 amino acids. Looked up from germline, CDR1 is SEHNR and CDR2 is FQNEAQ (reference sequence). The CDR3 sequence is CASSGPQREAYEQYF. Here the CDR3 DNA reads TGTGCCAGCAGCGGGCCTCAGCGGGAGGCCTACGAGCAGTACTTC.

The V call is TRBV27, the J call TRBJ1-2, with D perhaps matching TRBD1 (5 bases). The CDR3 has 13 amino acids. CDR1 and CDR2 (germline): MNHEY, SMNVEV (reference sequence). The germline V and J ends were trimmed by 6 bases and 7 bases, with 15 bases remaining between them. For the CDR3, the DNA is TGTGCCAGCAGGAGTCAGGGATCCCGTGGCTACACCTTC. Its protein is CASRSQGSRGYTF.

V gene TRBV13 combines with J gene TRBJ2-5, with a possible D match to TRBD2 (6 bases). Germline V gene lookup returns CDR1 PRHDT and CDR2 FYEKMQ (reference sequence). The germline V and J ends were trimmed by 0 bases and 5 bases, with 16 bases remaining between them. The CDR3 consists of 16 residues. The CDR3 is CASSLGAAGRTETQYF. CDR3 bases: TGTGCCAGCAGCTTAGGGGCGGCGGGGAGAACGGAGACCCAGTACTTC.

The chain combines TRBV5-1 with TRBJ2-5; a weak D match, TRBD2 (7 bases). CDR1 and CDR2 from the germline V gene are SGHRS and YFSETQ. V was shortened by 5 bases and J by 5 bases, with 16 bases between the two germline ends. The CDR3 totals 14 residues. CDR3 in amino acids: CASSGAGADETQYF. CDR3 in DNA: TGCGCCAGCAGTGGGGCGGGGGCCGACGAGACCCAGTACTTC.

The V and J genes are TRBV19 and TRBJ1-1; D unclear. Germline CDR1 and CDR2: LNHDA and SQIVND (reference sequence). Trimming shortened V by 4 bases and J by 1 base, and 10 bases separated the two germline ends. This CDR3 has 14 amino acids. The CDR3 sequence is CASSRGSTNTEAFF. As DNA, the CDR3 is TGTGCCAGTAGTAGAGGGAGCACGAACACTGAAGCTTTCTTT. Combining the CDR3 with reference TRBV19 and TRBJ1-1 gives the whole variable domain DGGITQSPKYLFRKEGQNVTLSCEQNLNHDAMYWYRQDPGQGLRLIYYSQIVNDFQKGDIAEGYSVSREKKESFPLTVTSAQKNPTAFYLCASSRGSTNTEAFFGQGTRLTVV.

The chain employs TRBV18 and TRBJ2-7; no clear D. The CDR3 extends over 13 amino acids. Trimming cost V 3 bases and J 7 bases, with 13 bases left between them. In germline, CDR1 is KGHSH, CDR2 LQKENI. CDR3 protein: CASSPGSLREQYF. The CDR3 bases are TGTGCCAGCTCACCCGGCAGTCTGAGGGAGCAGTACTTC.

The CDR3 sequence: CANVPHTRHSNQPQHF. The CDR3 DNA reads TGTGCCAATGTCCCACATACCAGGCATAGCAATCAGCCCCAGCATTTT. The genes are TRBV19 and TRBJ1-5; no firm D call. CDR1 LNHDA and CDR2 SQIVND come from the germline V gene (reference sequence). The CDR3 runs 16 residues. Trimming took off 10 bases at V and 0 bases at J, with 19 bases between the two ends. The entire variable domain, with the rest obtained from reference TRBV19 and TRBJ1-5, is as follows: DGGITQSPKYLFRKEGQNVTLSCEQNLNHDAMYWYRQDPGQGLRLIYYSQIVNDFQKGDIAEGYSVSREKKESFPLTVTSAQKNPTAFYLCANVPHTRHSNQPQHFGDGTRLSIL.

The chain has TRBV28 and TRBJ2-7; no definite D call. The CDR3 consists of 10 residues. With 9 bases removed from V and 3 bases from J, the gap between germline ends came to 6 bases. Per germline, CDR1 MDHEN and CDR2 SYDVKM. The CDR3, as DNA: TGTGCCAGTTCCGGCTACGAGCAGTACTTC. As protein: CASSGYEQYF.

This clone was seen more than once but under ten times. The chain is built from TRBV6-1 and TRBJ1-1; no clear D gene. Germline lookup yields CDR1 MNHNS and CDR2 SASEGT. V lost 0 bases to trimming and J lost 7 bases, with 9 bases between them. The CDR3 totals 13 residues. In nucleotides, the CDR3 is TGTGCCAGCAGTGAAGCCGGAGTTATTGAAGCTTTCTTT. Protein sequence: CASSEAGVIEAFF.

The chain combines TRBV5-1 with TRBJ2-2; weak D call: TRBD2 (6 bases). The CDR3 extends over 13 amino acids. V gave up 4 bases and J gave up 13 bases, with 17 bases separating them. The germline CDR1 and CDR2 sequences are SGHRS and YFSETQ. CDR3 protein: CASSLRSGPVLFF. The CDR3 nucleotides read TGCGCCAGCAGCCTAAGAAGCGGGCCGGTGCTGTTTTTT.

The V gene is TRBV20-1, the J gene TRBJ2-1; no definite D call. The CDR3 covers 11 residues. V was trimmed by 2 bases and J by 10 bases, leaving 9 bases between them. Germline assignment: CDR1 DFQATT and CDR2 SNEGSKA (reference sequence). The CDR3 region is CSARNYREQFF. The CDR3 region has the DNA TGCAGTGCTAGAAACTACCGCGAGCAGTTCTTC.

V and J are TRBV30 and TRBJ1-2; 10 bases are shared with TRBD1. Germline CDR1 reads GTSNPN; CDR2 reads SVGIG (reference sequence). V dropped 5 bases and J dropped 4; count of bases not matched to a gene: 16. This CDR3 is built from 17 residues. The CDR3 loop reads CAWGLQTGTGVGYGYTF. As DNA, the CDR3 is TGTGCCTGGGGCCTCCAAACCGGGACAGGGGTCGGCTATGGCTACACCTTC. Together with reference TRBV30 and TRBJ1-2, the CDR3 gives the full variable domain: SQTIHQWPATLVQPVGSPLSLECTVEGTSNPNLYWYRQAAGRGLQLLFYSVGIGQISSEVPQNLSASRPQDRQFILSSKKLLLSDSGFYLCAWGLQTGTGVGYGYTFGSGTRLTVV.